The 18 T cell receptor beta chains given below trace back to one sample, sequenced in a study of graft-versus-host responses after intestinal transplantation. Here immunoSEQ multiplex PCR was the method, and the copy in TCRdb shows in-frame clones only, minus some. This sample carries 15,000 to 20,000 clones, around 80% of them seen once, and the ten largest clones take about 1.9%. This sample comprised PBMCs, obtained 14 days after transplant. These receptors were collected from a human patient who received an intestinal transplant, so some T cells may come from the graft donor.

The chain is built from TRBV19 and TRBJ1-1, with no clear D. Trimming cost V 7 bases and J 2 bases, with 17 bases left between them. The length of the CDR3 is 15 residues. The germline V gene has CDR1 LNHDA and CDR2 SQIVND (reference sequence). The CDR3 loop is CASISPAGDNTEAFF. DNA for the CDR3: TGTGCCAGTATCTCGCCGGCAGGTGACAACACTGAAGCTTTCTTT.

V is TRBV5-4 and J is TRBJ2-3; 11 nucleotides match TRBD2. V lost 3 bases to trimming and J lost 1 base; unmatched junction nucleotides: 10. Germline V gene lookup returns CDR1 SGHNT and CDR2 YYREEE (reference sequence). The CDR3 has 18 amino acids. CDR3 residues: CASSSRAGTSGRTDTQYF. For the CDR3, the DNA is TGTGCCAGCAGCTCTCGGGCGGGGACTAGCGGTCGCACAGATACGCAGTATTTT.

The chain carries TRBV9 and TRBJ2-3; D tentatively reads TRBD1 or TRBD2 (6 bases each). Germline CDR1 and CDR2: SGDLS and YYNGEE. V lost 4 bases and J lost 3, with 18 bases in between. The CDR3 covers 16 residues. The CDR3 DNA reads TGTGCCAGCAGCCCCCGTATTACGGGGGCGACAGATACGCAGTATTTT. This gives the protein CASSPRITGATDTQYF.

The gene calls are TRBV7-2 and TRBJ2-7, with 10 bases aligning to TRBD1. Losses at the gene ends were 3 bases for V and 0 bases for J; bases not matched to a gene: 2. Germline V gives CDR1 SGHTA, CDR2 FQGNSA. This CDR3 spans 15 amino acids. DNA for the CDR3: TGTGCCAGCAGCTTGAGACAGGGGGCCTCCTACGAGCAGTACTTC. As protein: CASSLRQGASYEQYF.

The chain recombines TRBV19 with TRBJ2-2; D is unclear. The CDR3 consists of 14 residues. Trimming left V 6 bases short and J 0 bases short, with 8 bases between. The germline gives CDR1 LNHDA, CDR2 SQIVND (reference sequence). In DNA, the CDR3 is TGTGCCAGTAGAACAAGATCGAACACCGGGGAGCTGTTTTTT. Its translation is CASRTRSNTGELFF.

V gene TRBV7-9 combines with J gene TRBJ2-7; 12 positions match TRBD2. The V segment lost 1 base and the J segment 6 bases; nucleotides outside the gene matches: 1. Germline CDR1 reads SEHNR; CDR2 reads FQNEAQ (reference sequence). The CDR3 consists of 14 residues. The CDR3 is CASSLGTSGTEQYF. As DNA, the CDR3 is TGTGCCAGCAGCTTAGGGACTAGCGGGACCGAGCAGTACTTC.

The chain is built from TRBV2 and TRBJ2-7; 7 nucleotides line up with TRBD2. With V trimmed by 4 bases and J by 2 bases, 8 bases remained unmatched. The CDR3 sequence is 15 residues long. Per germline, CDR1 SNHLY and CDR2 FYNNEI. The CDR3 reads CASSVGSGAPYEQYF. In DNA form, the CDR3 reads TGTGCCAGCAGTGTGGGCAGCGGGGCCCCCTACGAGCAGTACTTC.

The chain links TRBV27 to TRBJ2-7, with D unresolved. V was pared by 2 bases and J by 4 bases, with 3 bases between. This CDR3 is 11 amino acids long. Germline V gene lookup returns CDR1 MNHEY and CDR2 SMNVEV (reference sequence). This chain's CDR3 is CASSLVYEQYF. CDR3 nucleotide sequence: TGTGCCAGCAGTTTAGTGTACGAGCAGTACTTC.

V usage is TRBV19 and J usage is TRBJ2-1; no clear D. The ends were cut back, 5 bases at V and 2 bases at J, with 7 bases in the middle. The CDR3 sequence is 13 residues long. The germline V gene encodes CDR1 LNHDA and CDR2 SQIVND (reference sequence). Written as DNA, the CDR3 is TGTGCCAGTAGTGACGGCGCCTACAATGAGCAGTTCTTC. As protein: CASSDGAYNEQFF.

Here the CDR3 reads CATSRVEAQPQHF. The CDR3 nucleotides read TGTGCCACCAGCAGAGTCGAGGCTCAGCCCCAGCATTTT. V gene TRBV15 combines with J gene TRBJ1-5; D is unresolved. V was pared by 1 base and J by 6 bases, with 7 bases between. CDR3 length equals 13 residues. Germline CDR1 reads LNHNV; CDR2 reads YYDKDF (reference sequence).

The chain joins TRBV27 to TRBJ2-3; 10 bases agree with TRBD2. This CDR3 comprises 16 residues. J was trimmed by 1 base and V by 2 bases; bases with no gene match: 3. Germline-derived CDR1 and CDR2 are MNHEY and SMNVEV (reference sequence). CDR3: CASSLRTSGGTDTQYF. CDR3 in DNA: TGTGCCAGCAGTTTACGGACTAGCGGAGGCACAGATACGCAGTATTTT.

The chain employs TRBV30 and TRBJ1-1, with D perhaps matching TRBD1 (6 bases). Trimming removed 0 bases at V and 4 bases at J, with 15 bases between. CDR3 length equals 15 residues. CDR1 GTSNPN and CDR2 SVGIG come from the germline V gene (reference sequence). The CDR3 sequence: CAWSVQGKGGTEAFF. For the CDR3, the DNA is TGTGCCTGGAGTGTACAGGGTAAGGGGGGCACTGAAGCTTTCTTT.

The chain combines TRBV5-1 with TRBJ2-1; TRBD2 agrees at 7 bases. V shed 4 bases, J shed 8 bases, and the junction held 15 bases outside the gene matches. This CDR3 spans 16 amino acids. Germline loops: CDR1 SGHRS, CDR2 YFSETQ. In DNA form, the CDR3 reads TGCGCCAGCAGCGCAAGAACGGGACTACGGGGCGATGAGCAGTTCTTC. Translated, it gives CASSARTGLRGDEQFF. Variable domain in full (rest from reference TRBV5-1 and TRBJ2-1): KAGVTQTPRYLIKTRGQQVTLSCSPISGHRSVSWYQQTPGQGLQFLFEYFSETQRNKGNFPGRFSGRQFSNSRSEMNVSTLELGDSALYLCASSARTGLRGDEQFFGPGTRLTVL.

To note about this clone: The sample contains more than one DNA sequence encoding this CDR3. The V gene is TRBV25-1, the J gene TRBJ1-2, with D unresolved. Germline lookup yields CDR1 MGHDK and CDR2 SYGVNS. V was clipped by 4 bases and J by 4 bases, with 19 bases between them. The CDR3 contains 16 residues. The CDR3 loop is CASSAVLLHRTYGYTF. Written as DNA, the CDR3 is TGTGCCAGCAGTGCGGTTCTCCTCCATCGAACCTATGGCTACACCTTC.

This chain connects TRBV13 to TRBJ2-5; TRBD2 matches at 9 bases. V lost 5 bases, J lost 4 bases, and 11 bases stayed unmatched. CDR1 and CDR2 (germline): PRHDT, FYEKMQ (reference sequence). The CDR3 totals 16 residues. Written as DNA, the CDR3 is TGTGCCAGCAGCATCACCGGGACTAGCAGTCGAGAGACCCAGTACTTC. Translating gives CASSITGTSSRETQYF.

V is TRBV9 and J is TRBJ1-6; the D is unclear. Germline V gives CDR1 SGDLS, CDR2 YYNGEE. Trimming cost V 0 bases and J 6 bases, with 10 bases left between them. This CDR3 is 15 amino acids long. The CDR3 DNA follows: TGTGCCAGCAGCGTAGGTGGGCTGGGTAATTCACCCCTCCACTTT. Protein product: CASSVGGLGNSPLHF. Together with reference TRBV9 and TRBJ1-6, the CDR3 gives the full variable domain: DSGVTQTPKHLITATGQRVTLRCSPRSGDLSVYWYQQSLDQGLQFLIQYYNGEERAKGNILERFSAQQFPDLHSELNLSSLELGDSALYFCASSVGGLGNSPLHFGNGTRLTVT.

The rearrangement links TRBV7-3 to TRBJ2-3; 8 nucleotides align to TRBD2. V was clipped by 2 bases and J by 4 bases; unmatched bases: 5. From germline, CDR1 is SGHTA and CDR2 FQGTGA. CDR3 length: 15 amino acids. This CDR3 reads CASSLAGGPADTQYF. The CDR3 nucleotides read TGTGCCAGCAGCTTAGCGGGAGGCCCTGCAGATACGCAGTATTTT. The variable domain in full, completed from reference TRBV7-3 and TRBJ2-3, reads GAGVSQTPSNKVTEKGKYVELRCDPISGHTALYWYRQSLGQGPEFLIYFQGTGAADDSGLPNDRFFAVRPEGSVSTLKIQRTERGDSAVYLCASSLAGGPADTQYFGPGTRLTVL.

J is TRBJ2-1 and V is TRBV27; D tentatively fits TRBD1 or TRBD2 (5 bases each). CDR3 length equals 14 residues. V was pared by 2 bases and J by 3 bases, with 8 bases between. Germline loops: CDR1 MNHEY, CDR2 SMNVEV (reference sequence). CDR3 loop: CASSLGGFYNEQFF. CDR3 coding DNA: TGTGCCAGCAGTTTAGGGGGTTTCTACAATGAGCAGTTCTTC.